This entry describes one T cell receptor beta chain. Its cognate antigen is unknown. TCRdb's copy holds only in-frame clones and misses some; the assay was immunoSEQ multiplex PCR. The repertoire has 150,000 to 160,000 clones, 70% to 90% of them found once; the top ten carry over 6%. The record originates from a study of T cell responses to AZD1222 COVID-19 vaccine. Study-level points and caveats: At baseline, seropositivity was found in only 6 or 7 AZD1222 recipients. Donors skewed white British and female; clonal diversity was possibly underestimated.

The CDR3 has 13 amino acids. The receptor's source is an adult who had recovered from COVID-19. This sequence joins TRBV1 and TRBJ2-7; TRBD2, as called in the table, went unchecked against the DNA. TRBV1 is a recognized pseudogene. Material: peripheral blood, obtained after recovery from COVID-19. The CDR3 DNA is TGCACCAGCAGCCAAGCACTAGCATACGAGCAGTACTTC. Translation gives CTSSQALAYEQYF.